The 14 T cell receptor beta chains below were found in one sample sequenced in a study of blood T cell repertoires in COVID-19. Sequencing used immunoSEQ multiplex PCR; TCRdb keeps in-frame clones, though not all of them. The sample consists of over 85,000 clones, 85% to 90% of them appearing once. The sequencing input was peripheral blood. The receptor set was obtained from a human donor with COVID-19, enrolled during active disease. The donor label of this sample is uncertain.

This rearrangement joins TRBV27 to TRBJ1-2; D gene uncertain. V lost 1 base and J 3 bases, leaving 6 bases between the germline ends. This CDR3 region has 13 residues. Germline lookup yields CDR1 MNHEY and CDR2 SMNVEV (reference sequence). CDR3: CASSLLEDYGYTF. The CDR3 nucleotides read TGTGCCAGCAGTTTATTGGAGGACTATGGCTACACCTTC.

The chain joins TRBV29-1 to TRBJ1-2, with TRBD1 matching over 7 bases. Germline V CDR1 and CDR2: SQVTM, ANQGSEA. V shed 4 bases and J 9 bases; nucleotides not matched to a gene: 11. The CDR3 spans 13 residues. The chain's CDR3 is CSVVGGRLGSYTF. CDR3 nucleotides: TGCAGCGTTGTAGGGGGCCGTTTGGGGAGCTACACCTTC.

This clone was detected a few times. V is TRBV4-1 and J is TRBJ1-1; 10 bases line up with TRBD1. Losses at the gene ends were 3 bases for V and 4 bases for J; bases not matched to a gene: 11. Germline V gene lookup returns CDR1 MGHRA and CDR2 YSYEKL. The CDR3 spans 17 residues. The CDR3, as DNA: TGCGCCAGCAGCCAGAAGGGGACAGGGGATGACGGCACTGAAGCTTTCTTT. Its translation: CASSQKGTGDDGTEAFF.

The chain links TRBV9 to TRBJ1-6; D call uncertain. The CDR3 has 15 residues. Germline CDR1 and CDR2: SGDLS and YYNGEE. Trimming took 0 bases from V and 6 from J, leaving 10 bases between them. The chain's CDR3 is CASSVAGGSNSPLHF. CDR3 sequence (DNA): TGTGCCAGCAGCGTAGCAGGAGGCAGTAATTCACCCCTCCACTTT.

The genes are TRBV14 and TRBJ1-6; D remains unclear. Trimming shortened V by 4 bases and J by 8 bases, and 9 bases separated the two germline ends. Per the germline V gene, CDR1 is SGHDN and CDR2 is FVKESK. CDR3 length: 13 amino acids. The CDR3 is CASSPRRDSPLHF. DNA for the CDR3: TGTGCCAGCAGCCCTCGACGGGATTCACCCCTCCACTTT.

The chain joins TRBV20-1 to TRBJ1-1; D not certain. Germline CDR1 reads DFQATT; CDR2 reads SNEGSKA (reference sequence). The length of the CDR3 is 11 residues. V was trimmed by 5 bases and J by 4 bases, leaving 8 bases between them. CDR3 DNA sequence: TGCAGTGCTCCGTATGTCACTGAAGCTTTCTTT. Translation gives CSAPYVTEAFF.

The rearrangement links TRBV11-3 to TRBJ1-2, with a tentative D call TRBD1 (5 bases). Deletions cut 1 base from V and 3 bases from J, with 9 bases between. Germline assignment: CDR1 SGHNT and CDR2 YENEEA. CDR3 size: 14 residues. The DNA for the CDR3 is TGTGCCAGCAGCTTAGGAGGGGAGGACTATGGCTACACCTTC. It yields the protein CASSLGGEDYGYTF.

Written as DNA, the CDR3 is TGCGCCAGCAACCAGCGCCGTGGGACAGGGGGCAATGAGCAGTTCTTC. Residues: CASNQRRGTGGNEQFF. V is TRBV5-1 and J is TRBJ2-1, with 11 bases fitting TRBD1. The CDR3 covers 16 residues. Germline assignment: CDR1 SGHRS and CDR2 YFSETQ. V gave up 6 bases and J gave up 6 bases; unmatched junction bases: 11.

The chain links TRBV28 to TRBJ1-3; D may be TRBD1 (5 bases). V lost 4 bases and J 2 bases, leaving 12 bases between the germline ends. The CDR3 consists of 15 residues. Looked up from germline, CDR1 is MDHEN and CDR2 is SYDVKM. CDR3 sequence reads: CASSSPSGTGNTIYF. In DNA, the CDR3 is TGTGCCAGCAGTTCACCGTCAGGGACTGGAAACACCATATATTTT. Full variable domain (remainder filled in from reference TRBV28 and TRBJ1-3): DVKVTQSSRYLVKRTGEKVFLECVQDMDHENMFWYRQDPGLGLRLIYFSYDVKMKEKGDIPEGYSVSREKKERFSLILESASTNQTSMYLCASSSPSGTGNTIYFGEGSWLTVV.

The V gene is TRBV3-1 (or the pseudogene TRBV3-2), the J gene TRBJ1-6; D gene uncertain. The V end lost 4 bases, the J end lost 10 bases, and 8 bases lay between the germline ends. The V gene's germline CDR1 is LGHDT and CDR2 YNNKEL (reference sequence). The length of the CDR3 is 12 residues. Written as DNA, the CDR3 is TGTGCCAGCAGCCTATCTACGTCACCCCTCCACTTT. Translation gives CASSLSTSPLHF.

CDR3 protein: CAWSLRGGGYTF. CDR3 coding DNA: TGTGCCTGGAGTTTAAGGGGTGGTGGCTACACCTTC. This chain uses TRBV30 with TRBJ1-2; TRBD1 might be the D (5 bases). Deletions cut 2 bases from V and 7 bases from J, with 11 bases between. Looked up from germline, CDR1 is GTSNPN and CDR2 is SVGIG (reference sequence). This CDR3 has 12 amino acids.

This rearrangement joins TRBV7-2 to TRBJ2-7; D is undetermined. Deletions cut 5 bases from V and 2 bases from J, with 16 bases between. Germline V lookup: CDR1 SGHTA, CDR2 FQGNSA. The CDR3 sequence is 15 residues long. The CDR3 DNA reads as TGTGCCAGCAGCCCTGGGTCTAGAGCTACCTACGAGCAGTACTTC. Its protein product is CASSPGSRATYEQYF. The entire variable domain, with the rest obtained from reference TRBV7-2 and TRBJ2-7, is as follows: GAGVSQSPSNKVTEKGKDVELRCDPISGHTALYWYRQSLGQGLEFLIYFQGNSAPDKSGLPSDRFSAERTGGSVSTLTIQRTQQEDSAVYLCASSPGSRATYEQYFGPGTRLTVT.

This chain joins TRBV5-1 and TRBJ1-4; D is unclear. Germline V gene lookup returns CDR1 SGHRS and CDR2 YFSETQ. CDR3 length: 16 amino acids. V was clipped by 4 bases and J by 4 bases, with 17 bases between them. The CDR3 nucleotides read TGCGCCAGCAGCGTTGTGGCGGGTGCGGATAATGAAAAACTGTTTTTT. Amino acid sequence: CASSVVAGADNEKLFF.

The chain has TRBV6-5 and TRBJ1-1; TRBD1 aligns across 7 bases. This CDR3 contains 13 residues. Germline CDR1 is MNHEY and CDR2 is SVGAGI. The junction had 5 bases not matched to a gene; V was cut back by 6 bases and J by 4 bases. The CDR3, as DNA: TGTGCCAGCAGCGCTAACAGGGGCACTGAAGCTTTCTTT. Translated: CASSANRGTEAFF.